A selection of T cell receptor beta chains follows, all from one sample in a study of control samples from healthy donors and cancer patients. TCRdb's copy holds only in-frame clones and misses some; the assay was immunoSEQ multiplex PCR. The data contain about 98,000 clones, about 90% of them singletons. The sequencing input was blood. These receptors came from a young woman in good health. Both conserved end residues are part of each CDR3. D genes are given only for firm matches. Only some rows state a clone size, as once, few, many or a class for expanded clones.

CDR3aa: CATSDLQGHEQYF
CDR3nt: TGTGCCACCAGTGATTTGCAGGGGCACGAGCAGTACTTC
v_gene: TRBV24-1
j_gene: TRBJ2-7
abundance: NA
d_gene: NA

CDR3aa: CASSYPAGGVGQPQHF
CDR3nt: TGTGCCAGCAGCTACCCCGCTGGGGGGGTTGGACAGCCCCAGCATTTT
v_gene: TRBV7-2
j_gene: TRBJ1-5
abundance: NA
d_gene: NA

CDR3aa: CASSKDTERNIQYF
CDR3nt: TGTGCCAGCAGCAAAGACACGGAAAGAAACATTCAGTACTTC
v_gene: TRBV21-1
j_gene: TRBJ2-4
abundance: NA
d_gene: NA

CDR3aa: CASSTQVGGGGYTF
CDR3nt: TGTGCCAGTAGTACCCAGGTGGGCGGCGGTGGCTACACCTTC
v_gene: TRBV19
j_gene: TRBJ1-2
abundance: NA
d_gene: NA

CDR3aa: CASSPRGGEKLFF
CDR3nt: TGTGCCAGCTCACCACGGGGGGGTGAAAAACTGTTTTTT
v_gene: TRBV18
j_gene: TRBJ1-4
abundance: NA
d_gene: NA

CDR3aa: CASSRTENTEAFF
CDR3nt: TGTGCCAGCAGCCGTACAGAGAACACTGAAGCTTTCTTT
v_gene: TRBV12-3/TRBV12-4
j_gene: TRBJ1-1
abundance: NA
d_gene: NA

CDR3aa: CASSSPGRVFEAFF
CDR3nt: TGCGCCAGCAGCTCCCCAGGGCGGGTATTTGAAGCTTTCTTT
v_gene: TRBV5-1
j_gene: TRBJ1-1
abundance: NA
d_gene: NA

CDR3aa: CASRASGRGYEQYF
CDR3nt: TGTGCCAGCAGAGCTAGCGGGAGAGGCTACGAGCAGTACTTC
v_gene: TRBV25-1
j_gene: TRBJ2-7
abundance: once
d_gene: TRBD2

CDR3aa: CASSPPDTGIPYNEQFF
CDR3nt: TGTGCCAGCTCACCACCTGATACGGGCATTCCCTACAATGAGCAGTTCTTC
v_gene: TRBV18
j_gene: TRBJ2-1
abundance: NA
d_gene: NA

CDR3aa: CASSLGSATNEKLFF
CDR3nt: TGCGCCAGCAGCTTGGGGTCCGCAACTAATGAAAAACTGTTTTTT
v_gene: TRBV5-1
j_gene: TRBJ1-4
abundance: NA
d_gene: NA

CDR3aa: CASSIGRASTDTQYF
CDR3nt: TGTGCCAGTAGTATCGGGAGGGCTAGCACAGATACGCAGTATTTT
v_gene: TRBV19
j_gene: TRBJ2-3
abundance: NA
d_gene: TRBD2

CDR3aa: CASSIGRVPYTGELFF
CDR3nt: TGTGCCAGTAGTATTGGTAGGGTCCCTTACACCGGGGAGCTGTTTTTT
v_gene: TRBV19
j_gene: TRBJ2-2
abundance: once
d_gene: NA

CDR3aa: CASSYRGRDTQYF
CDR3nt: TGTGCCAGCAGTTACAGGGGGCGAGATACGCAGTATTTT
v_gene: TRBV6-5
j_gene: TRBJ2-3
abundance: NA
d_gene: TRBD1

CDR3aa: CASSFERGGTEQYF
CDR3nt: TGTGCCAGCAGCTTTGAGCGGGGGGGCACCGAGCAGTACTTC
v_gene: TRBV7-9
j_gene: TRBJ2-7
abundance: NA
d_gene: TRBD2

CDR3aa: CASRPGTGKGSPLHF
CDR3nt: TGTGCCAGCAGACCCGGGACAGGGAAAGGTTCACCCCTCCACTTT
v_gene: TRBV6-5
j_gene: TRBJ1-6
abundance: NA
d_gene: TRBD1

CDR3aa: CASSNWTSLGEQYF
CDR3nt: TGTGCCAGTAGTAACTGGACTAGCCTAGGCGAGCAGTACTTC
v_gene: TRBV19
j_gene: TRBJ2-7
abundance: NA
d_gene: TRBD2

CDR3aa: CASSFSQVLSEQYF
CDR3nt: TGTGCCAGCAGCTTTTCACAGGTCCTCAGCGAGCAGTACTTC
v_gene: TRBV5-8
j_gene: TRBJ2-7
abundance: NA
d_gene: NA

CDR3aa: CASRLSTGLAVTDTQYF
CDR3nt: TGTGCCAGCAGACTATCGACGGGACTAGCGGTTACAGATACGCAGTATTTT
v_gene: TRBV7-2
j_gene: TRBJ2-3
abundance: few
d_gene: TRBD2

CDR3aa: CASTGTSLRLGDTQYF
CDR3nt: TGTGCCAGCACCGGGACTAGTCTACGATTGGGTGATACGCAGTATTTT
v_gene: TRBV2
j_gene: TRBJ2-3
abundance: once
d_gene: TRBD2

CDR3aa: CASSLPGASLNEQFF
CDR3nt: TGTGCCAGCAGCTTACCCGGGGCGAGCCTAAATGAGCAGTTCTTC
v_gene: TRBV5-4
j_gene: TRBJ2-1
abundance: NA
d_gene: NA

CDR3aa: CASSQARTGPRETQYF
CDR3nt: TGTGCCAGCAGTCAAGCCAGGACAGGGCCACGGGAGACCCAGTACTTC
v_gene: TRBV2
j_gene: TRBJ2-5
abundance: NA
d_gene: TRBD1

CDR3aa: CATSVGGNQPQHF
CDR3nt: TGTGCCACTAGCGTCGGGGGCAATCAGCCCCAGCATTTT
v_gene: TRBV24-1
j_gene: TRBJ1-5
abundance: NA
d_gene: NA

CDR3aa: CASSQGPFQETQYF
CDR3nt: TGTGCCAGCAGCCAAGGTCCGTTCCAAGAGACCCAGTACTTC
v_gene: TRBV3-1/TRBV3-2
j_gene: TRBJ2-5
abundance: NA
d_gene: NA

CDR3aa: CASSWNRGLGECFF
CDR3nt: TGTGCCAGCAGTTGGAACAGGGGGCTAGGAGAATGTTTCTTT
v_gene: TRBV6-5
j_gene: TRBJ1-1
abundance: NA
d_gene: TRBD1

CDR3aa: CASSQDRNEKLFF
CDR3nt: TGCGCCAGCAGCCAAGACCGTAATGAAAAACTGTTTTTT
v_gene: TRBV4-3
j_gene: TRBJ1-4
abundance: once
d_gene: NA

CDR3aa: CASSPRTAYEQYF
CDR3nt: TGTGCCAGCAGCCCTAGGACAGCCTACGAGCAGTACTTC
v_gene: TRBV27
j_gene: TRBJ2-7
abundance: NA
d_gene: NA

CDR3aa: CASSPTLGQNANQPQHF
CDR3nt: TGTGCCAGCAGCCCGACACTCGGACAGAACGCGAATCAGCCCCAGCATTTT
v_gene: TRBV7-9
j_gene: TRBJ1-5
abundance: NA
d_gene: NA

CDR3aa: CASSLPAGTGDTGELFF
CDR3nt: TGTGCCAGCAGTTTACCCGCTGGGACAGGGGACACCGGGGAGCTGTTTTTT
v_gene: TRBV27
j_gene: TRBJ2-2
abundance: NA
d_gene: TRBD1

CDR3aa: CSVQAGSSYNEQFF
CDR3nt: TGCAGCGTTCAAGCGGGGTCGTCCTACAATGAGCAGTTCTTC
v_gene: TRBV29-1
j_gene: TRBJ2-1
abundance: once
d_gene: TRBD2

CDR3aa: CASTSQGGRNSPLHF
CDR3nt: TGTGCCAGCACCTCTCAAGGAGGGAGGAATTCACCCCTCCACTTT
v_gene: TRBV14
j_gene: TRBJ1-6
abundance: NA
d_gene: NA

CDR3aa: CAWSRDASGNTIYF
CDR3nt: TGTGCCTGGAGCAGAGATGCCTCTGGAAACACCATATATTTT
v_gene: TRBV30
j_gene: TRBJ1-3
abundance: NA
d_gene: NA

CDR3aa: CASSTSSGSYEQYF
CDR3nt: TGTGCCAGTAGTACGTCTAGCGGAAGCTACGAGCAGTACTTC
v_gene: TRBV19
j_gene: TRBJ2-7
abundance: NA
d_gene: TRBD2

CDR3aa: CSAVSTHAAGTAFF
CDR3nt: TGCAGCGCAGTTTCTACCCACGCGGCGGGAACGGCTTTCTTT
v_gene: TRBV29-1
j_gene: TRBJ1-1
abundance: few
d_gene: NA

CDR3aa: CASSLRSRVQLGSGANVLTF
CDR3nt: TGTGCCAGCAGCCTAAGGTCTAGGGTACAGCTAGGATCTGGGGCCAACGTCCTGACTTTC
v_gene: TRBV27
j_gene: TRBJ2-6
abundance: once
d_gene: NA

CDR3aa: CASSPRQGDTIYF
CDR3nt: TGTGCCAGCTCACCGCGACAGGGTGACACCATATATTTT
v_gene: TRBV18
j_gene: TRBJ1-3
abundance: NA
d_gene: TRBD1

CDR3aa: CASSPRQGEHYEQYF
CDR3nt: TGTGCCAGCAGCCCCCGCCAGGGGGAGCACTACGAGCAGTACTTC
v_gene: TRBV4-2
j_gene: TRBJ2-7
abundance: NA
d_gene: TRBD1

CDR3aa: CASSTTRAEREGPETQYF
CDR3nt: TGTGCCAGCAGCACCACAAGGGCCGAGCGGGAGGGCCCTGAGACCCAGTACTTC
v_gene: TRBV7-9
j_gene: TRBJ2-5
abundance: NA
d_gene: TRBD2

CDR3aa: CASSVGFDRSDTQYF
CDR3nt: TGTGCCAGCAGCGTTGGGTTTGATCGCTCGGATACGCAGTATTTT
v_gene: TRBV11-3
j_gene: TRBJ2-3
abundance: NA
d_gene: NA

CDR3aa: CASSLPRAAQHF
CDR3nt: TGTGCCAGCAGTTTGCCGAGAGCAGCCCAGCATTTT
v_gene: TRBV28
j_gene: TRBJ1-5
abundance: NA
d_gene: NA

CDR3aa: CAWTAQLEAFF
CDR3nt: TGTGCCTGGACGGCACAGCTTGAAGCTTTCTTT
v_gene: TRBV30
j_gene: TRBJ1-1
abundance: NA
d_gene: NA

CDR3aa: CASTTVDREPRNYGYTF
CDR3nt: TGTGCCAGCACCACGGTCGACAGGGAGCCTCGGAACTATGGCTACACCTTC
v_gene: TRBV7-9
j_gene: TRBJ1-2
abundance: NA
d_gene: TRBD1

CDR3aa: CASTLAQRLFDSINYGYTF
CDR3nt: TGTGCCAGCACCTTGGCACAGCGCTTATTTGATAGTATAAACTATGGCTACACCTTC
v_gene: TRBV7-2
j_gene: TRBJ1-2
abundance: few
d_gene: NA

CDR3aa: CASSLKRGYNEKLFF
CDR3nt: TGTGCCAGCAGCTTAAAGAGGGGTTATAATGAAAAACTGTTTTTT
v_gene: TRBV7-2
j_gene: TRBJ1-4
abundance: NA
d_gene: NA

CDR3aa: CASSQDRQGSYGYTF
CDR3nt: TGCGCCAGCAGCCAAGATCGACAGGGTAGCTATGGCTACACCTTC
v_gene: TRBV4-1
j_gene: TRBJ1-2
abundance: NA
d_gene: TRBD1

CDR3aa: CASSATFSSEELFF
CDR3nt: TGTGCCAGCAGCGCGACATTTTCCTCCGAGGAGCTGTTTTTT
v_gene: TRBV6-5
j_gene: TRBJ2-2
abundance: NA
d_gene: NA

CDR3aa: CASRDQGTSGNTIYF
CDR3nt: TGTGCCAGCCGCGATCAAGGAACTTCTGGAAACACCATATATTTT
v_gene: TRBV2
j_gene: TRBJ1-3
abundance: NA
d_gene: NA

CDR3aa: CASSSGLKNEKLFF
CDR3nt: TGTGCCAGCAGCTCCGGACTGAAGAATGAAAAACTGTTTTTT
v_gene: TRBV7-2
j_gene: TRBJ1-4
abundance: NA
d_gene: NA

CDR3aa: CASSWTQINEQFF
CDR3nt: TGTGCCAGCAGTTGGACACAAATCAATGAGCAGTTCTTC
v_gene: TRBV6-5
j_gene: TRBJ2-1
abundance: NA
d_gene: NA

CDR3aa: CASSDGTANYGYTF
CDR3nt: TGTGCCAGCAGTGACGGGACAGCTAACTATGGCTACACCTTC
v_gene: TRBV6-4
j_gene: TRBJ1-2
abundance: NA
d_gene: TRBD1

CDR3aa: CASSLASGTNYYNEQFF
CDR3nt: TGTGCCAGCAGCTTAGCTTCCGGGACCAACTACTACAATGAGCAGTTCTTC
v_gene: TRBV7-2
j_gene: TRBJ2-1
abundance: NA
d_gene: NA